Sequencing of this T cell receptor beta chain was carried out in a study of regulatory T cells in long-lasting Graves disease. Time point here: newly diagnosed GD, antithyroid drugs for less than 3 months. PBMC RNA was the source of the TCR library. Through Arm-PCR of CDR3 regions and iRepertoire HTBI primers, TCR beta libraries were built. One entry per CDR3 protein results from TCRdb running MiXCR on the multiplex PCR reads. In the table there are approximately 400,000 distinct CDR3 sequences, under 15% of which are singletons. Germline values: CDR1 DFQATT, CDR2 SNEGSKA (reference sequence). This CDR3 has 19 amino acids. The V and J ends lost 5 bases and 0 bases, in that order; junction bases with no gene match: 14. This same sample was also taken into another study, of T cells in Graves' hyperthyroidism and ophthalmopathy. As reported in that work: The HTBI primer set drove a first-round RT-PCR of the TCR CDR3. Among clonotypes expanded in thyroid above 0.001, most were also found in blood. A model built on 13 V-J features separated ophthalmopathy from stable hyperthyroidism.

V and J are TRBV20-1 and TRBJ2-1; 12 bases fit TRBD2. Specimen: peripheral blood mononuclear cells (PBMCs), collected at new diagnosis, from a patient treated with antithyroid drugs. This TCR was sampled from a woman aged 25 to 45 with Graves disease. CDR3 bases: TGCAGTGCTGGGACCGTGGGGCTAGCGGGAGGGCCCTCCTACAATGAGCAGTTCTTC. This translates into CSAGTVGLAGGPSYNEQFF.